The 10 T cell receptor beta chains below were found in one sample sequenced in a study of cytomegalovirus exposure and HLA in healthy donors. With 60 Vbeta and 13 Jbeta primers, the PCR was carried out. Measured with immunoSEQ multiplex PCR; TCRdb has only the in-frame clones, and not every one. The sample lists 100,000 to 150,000 clones, 78% occurring once. Sequences were obtained from PBMCs. Source of these receptors: a man aged 35-49 years in good health and CMV-seronegative.

The chain is built from TRBV5-1 and TRBJ1-4; tentatively, D is TRBD1 (5 bases). Germline V CDR1 and CDR2: SGHRS, YFSETQ. The CDR3 covers 13 residues. V was trimmed by 4 bases and J by 8 bases, leaving 12 bases between them. CDR3 coding DNA: TGCGCCAGCAGCCTGGGGGGAGGCGAAAAACTGTTTTTT. Translated, it gives CASSLGGGEKLFF. The full variable domain, its missing parts supplied by reference TRBV5-1 and TRBJ1-4, is KAGVTQTPRYLIKTRGQQVTLSCSPISGHRSVSWYQQTPGQGLQFLFEYFSETQRNKGNFPGRFSGRQFSNSRSEMNVSTLELGDSALYLCASSLGGGEKLFFGSGTQLSVL.

The V gene is TRBV28, the J gene TRBJ1-2, with 8 bases aligning to TRBD1. CDR1 MDHEN and CDR2 SYDVKM come from the germline V gene. Trimming removed 2 bases from V and 6 bases from J; junction bases left unmatched: 11. This CDR3 is 16 amino acids long. CDR3 loop: CASSLVDRVIRDGYTF. The DNA for the CDR3 is TGTGCCAGCAGTTTAGTGGACAGGGTTATTCGAGATGGCTACACCTTC.

This clone was seen more than once but under ten times. This chain connects TRBV2 to TRBJ1-4; D remains ambiguous. CDR3 length: 13 residues. Germline values: CDR1 SNHLY, CDR2 FYNNEI. Trimming removed 9 bases at V and 8 bases at J, with 16 bases between. The chain's CDR3 is CASRRLAEEKLFF. The CDR3 DNA reads as TGTGCCAGTCGGCGGCTAGCAGAAGAAAAACTGTTTTTT.

The chain links TRBV4-3 to TRBJ1-1; D perhaps matches TRBD1 (5 bases). In germline, CDR1 is LGHNA, CDR2 YSLEER. The V gene lost 4 bases and the J gene lost 3 bases, with 12 bases spanning the gap. This CDR3 has 14 amino acids. In DNA, the CDR3 is TGCGCCAGCAGCCCCGGGGGGGATTACACTGAAGCTTTCTTT. Translated, it gives CASSPGGDYTEAFF.

The chain is built from TRBV15 and TRBJ1-4; no firm D call. V lost 0 bases to trimming and J lost 5 bases, with 10 bases between them. The CDR3 sequence is 15 residues long. Germline V gene data show CDR1 as LNHNV and CDR2 as YYDKDF (reference sequence). In DNA, the CDR3 is TGTGCCACCAGCAGAGATGGTAGAGAAAATGAAAAACTGTTTTTT. This encodes CATSRDGRENEKLFF. The whole variable domain, remainder taken from reference TRBV15 and TRBJ1-4, is DAMVIQNPRYQVTQFGKPVTLSCSQTLNHNVMYWYQQKSSQAPKLLFHYYDKDFNNEADTPDNFQSRRPNTSFCFLDIRSPGLGDTAMYLCATSRDGRENEKLFFGSGTQLSVL.

The rearrangement links TRBV14 to TRBJ2-1; 13 bases agree with TRBD2. CDR1 is SGHDN and CDR2 is FVKESK in the germline V gene. The CDR3 is 16 residues long. V was pared by 4 bases and J by 4 bases, with 4 bases of the junction left unmatched. CDR3 sequence reads: CASSPLAGGPYNEQFF. CDR3 sequence (DNA): TGTGCCAGCAGCCCACTAGCGGGGGGGCCGTACAATGAGCAGTTCTTC.

This chain joins TRBV6-5 and TRBJ2-3; weak D call: TRBD2 (6 bases). CDR3 size: 15 residues. CDR1 and CDR2 from the germline V gene are MNHEY and SVGAGI. Trimming removed 6 bases from V and 7 bases from J, with 20 bases in between. DNA of the CDR3: TGTGCCAGCAGCCACCTCCGGTTGGGACTTAATACGCAGTATTTT. This sequence encodes CASSHLRLGLNTQYF.

This chain links TRBV28 with TRBJ2-7; 10 nucleotides match TRBD1. Trimming at V came to 7 bases and at J to 12 bases, leaving 9 bases not matched to a gene. CDR1 is MDHEN and CDR2 is SYDVKM in the germline V gene. CDR3 length: 12 residues. CDR3 DNA: TGTGCCAGCACCTCAAACCGACAGGGGGCGTACTTC. It specifies CASTSNRQGAYF.

The chain uses TRBV7-9 and TRBJ1-4, with D tentatively TRBD1 (6 bases). With 1 base removed from V and 7 bases from J, the gap between germline ends came to 13 bases. The CDR3 has 15 amino acids. Germline CDR1 is SEHNR and CDR2 is FQNEAQ (reference sequence). The CDR3 coding sequence is TGTGCCAGCAGCTTAGATTCAGGGGATGGTGAAAAACTGTTTTTT. Protein product: CASSLDSGDGEKLFF. Full variable domain (remainder filled in from reference TRBV7-9 and TRBJ1-4): DTGVSQNPRHKITKRGQNVTFRCDPISEHNRLYWYRQTLGQGPEFLTYFQNEAQLEKSRLLSDRFSAERPKGSFSTLEIQRTEQGDSAMYLCASSLDSGDGEKLFFGSGTQLSVL.

The chain has TRBV4-3 and TRBJ2-7, with 12 bases that match TRBD1. Per germline, CDR1 LGHNA and CDR2 YSLEER. This CDR3 is built from 15 residues. V lost 1 base to trimming and J lost 5 bases; unmatched junction nucleotides: 3. The CDR3 DNA reads TGCGCCAGCAGCCAAGGGGGACAGGGGGCCCACGAGCAGTACTTC. Translating gives CASSQGGQGAHEQYF.